These 27 T cell receptor beta chains share one sample of origin, sequenced in a study of T cells in Graves' hyperthyroidism and ophthalmopathy. From RNA transcripts, TCR beta CDR3 regions were amplified. First-round RT-PCR with HTBI primers amplified the TCR CDR3 region. From the multiplex PCR reads, TCRdb called clonotypes with MiXCR, one entry per CDR3 protein. The sample has about 600,000 distinct CDR3 sequences, approximately 15% seen once; the top ten hold less than 3.5%. Sequencing was performed on blood. The receptors were sampled from a middle-aged woman with Graves' ophthalmopathy.

The sample holds many counts of this clonotype. The V gene is TRBV28, the J gene TRBJ1-1, with 8 bases matching TRBD1. CDR1 MDHEN and CDR2 SYDVKM come from the germline V gene. This CDR3 region has 17 residues. J gave up 1 base and V 6 bases, and 13 bases lay outside the gene matches. CDR3 protein: CASSPWGRGHPNTEAFF. Here the CDR3 DNA reads TGTGCCAGCAGCCCCTGGGGCAGGGGGCACCCGAACACTGAAGCTTTCTTT.

This clonotype appeared many times. The CDR3 protein is CASSQERSGYTF. CDR3 nucleotides: TGTGCCAGCAGCCAAGAGCGTTCTGGCTACACCTTC. The chain recombines TRBV3-1 with TRBJ1-2, with D hard to call. The CDR3 has 12 amino acids. The V and J ends lost 0 bases and 7 bases respectively, with 6 bases between them. Germline CDR1 and CDR2: LGHDT and YNNKEL (reference sequence).

The chain employs TRBV7-2 and TRBJ2-6; possible D gene TRBD1, 5 bases. There are 16 residues in the CDR3. V lost 4 bases and J lost 2, with 12 bases in between. CDR1 and CDR2 (germline): SGHTA, FQGNSA. This CDR3 reads CASSSNRIPGANVLTF. The CDR3 bases are TGTGCCAGCAGCTCAAACAGGATTCCTGGGGCCAACGTCCTGACTTTC. Together with reference TRBV7-2 and TRBJ2-6, the CDR3 gives the full variable domain: GAGVSQSPSNKVTEKGKDVELRCDPISGHTALYWYRQSLGQGLEFLIYFQGNSAPDKSGLPSDRFSAERTGGSVSTLTIQRTQQEDSAVYLCASSSNRIPGANVLTFGAGSRLTVL.

This clonotype was recorded a few times. The chain combines TRBV19 with TRBJ2-1, with 7 bases fitting TRBD2. The CDR3 contains 14 residues. Germline V gene lookup returns CDR1 LNHDA and CDR2 SQIVND (reference sequence). V gave up 6 bases and J gave up 9 bases; unmatched junction bases: 11. The DNA for the CDR3 is TGTGCCAGTAGCTCCTGGACTAGTGGCGGTGAGCAGTTCTTC. This encodes CASSSWTSGGEQFF.

This clonotype was seen more than once but under ten times. The rearrangement links TRBV28 to TRBJ1-1; tentatively, D is TRBD1 (6 bases). The CDR3 is 12 amino acids. Germline V gene lookup returns CDR1 MDHEN and CDR2 SYDVKM. V was trimmed by 2 bases and J by 7 bases, leaving 8 bases between them. For the CDR3, the DNA is TGTGCCAGCAGTTTAGGACAGATTGAAGCTTTCTTT. This codes for CASSLGQIEAFF.

About this clonotype itself: One junction end disagrees with the germline gene, perhaps due to a read error. This chain links TRBV12-3 or TRBV12-4 with TRBJ1-5, with a tentative D call TRBD1 (6 bases). The length of the CDR3 is 13 residues. CDR3 protein: CAISLGRGQPQHF. As DNA, the CDR3 is TGTGCCATCAGTTTGGGCAGGGGTCAGCCCCAGCATTTT.

This clonotype appeared a few times. The chain joins TRBV27 to TRBJ1-6; D perhaps matches TRBD1 (6 bases). The germline CDR1 and CDR2 sequences are MNHEY and SMNVEV (reference sequence). This CDR3 comprises 14 residues. Between the trimmed V and J ends, which lost 6 bases and 7 bases, there was a span of 13 bases. CDR3: CASRMTGRNSPLHF. The CDR3 DNA reads TGTGCCAGCAGAATGACAGGTCGAAATTCACCCCTCCACTTT.

The chain carries TRBV18 and TRBJ2-2; TRBD1 matches at 7 bases. The junction had 4 bases not matched to a gene; V was cut back by 6 bases and J by 3 bases. The CDR3 has 14 residues. Germline CDR1 is KGHSH and CDR2 is LQKENI. The CDR3 reads CASSRDSYTGELFF. Written as DNA, the CDR3 is TGTGCCAGCTCCAGGGACAGCTACACCGGGGAGCTGTTTTTT.

This clonotype turned up a few times. V gene TRBV7-9 combines with J gene TRBJ2-5; 13 bases are a match to TRBD2. This CDR3 region has 15 residues. Germline CDR1 reads SEHNR; CDR2 reads FQNEAQ (reference sequence). The V gene end was trimmed by 5 bases and the J gene end by 2 bases; junction bases not matched to a gene: 2. The CDR3 sequence: CASSKLAGGQETQYF. The CDR3 DNA reads TGTGCCAGCAGCAAACTAGCGGGAGGGCAAGAGACCCAGTACTTC.

This chain uses TRBV28 with TRBJ2-2; possibly TRBD1 or TRBD2 for D (6 bases each). Trimming pared 2 bases from V and 9 bases from J, leaving 7 bases between. Per the germline V gene, CDR1 is MDHEN and CDR2 is SYDVKM. The CDR3 runs 12 residues. The chain's CDR3 is CASSLGGRELFF. The CDR3 bases are TGTGCCAGCAGTTTAGGGGGGCGGGAGCTGTTTTTT.

This clonotype came up many times. The chain uses TRBV20-1 and TRBJ2-7, with 8 bases matching TRBD1. The CDR3 runs 12 residues. The germline gives CDR1 DFQATT, CDR2 SNEGSKA (reference sequence). The CDR3, as DNA: TGCGGGGGACAGGCGGCCACCTACGAGCAGTACTTC. Translation: CGGQAATYEQYF.

A word on this clonotype: A much bigger clone sits one base away, suggesting this may be a read error. The chain links TRBV9 to TRBJ1-2; D gene uncertain. The CDR3 has 14 amino acids. Germline values: CDR1 SGDLS, CDR2 YYNGEE. CDR3 DNA: TGTGCCAGCAGCGTAGGGGATTGGAGCTATAGCTACACCTTC. Its translation: CASSVGDWSYSYTF.

This clonotype was detected only a few times. The chain has TRBV10-1 and TRBJ2-2; D call uncertain. The germline CDR1 and CDR2 sequences are WNHNN and SYGVQD (reference sequence). Trimming shortened V by 2 bases and J by 6 bases, and 10 bases separated the two germline ends. CDR3 size: 14 residues. The CDR3 coding sequence is TGCGCCAGCAGTGAGAGGCTAGAATCCGGGGAGCTGTTTTTT. Translated, it gives CASSERLESGELFF.

This clonotype was seen many times. The chain joins TRBV20-1 to TRBJ2-2; D might be TRBD2 (6 bases). The V end lost 2 bases, the J end lost 7 bases, and 14 bases lay between the germline ends. CDR3 length equals 14 residues. The germline CDR1 and CDR2 sequences are DFQATT and SNEGSKA (reference sequence). CDR3 sequence (DNA): TGCAGTGCTAGAACTGGGCGGGGCGGCGGGGAGCTGTTTTTT. Translating it yields CSARTGRGGGELFF.

J is TRBJ2-3 and V is TRBV6-4, with D possibly matching TRBD2 (5 bases). CDR1 and CDR2 from the germline V gene are MRHNA and SNTAGT. The CDR3 runs to 15 residues. V was cut by 6 bases and J by 4 bases, with 17 bases left in between. The CDR3 DNA sequence: TGTGCCAGCAGCCAAGAGGGCGGTGAGCCAGATACGCAGTATTTT. It yields the protein CASSQEGGEPDTQYF.

Details on this clonotype: A much larger clone differs from this one at a single base, so this may be a read error. The chain has TRBV7-8 and TRBJ2-3; D might be TRBD1 or TRBD2, each matching 5 bases. CDR1 is SGHVS, CDR2 FQNEAQ, per germline. CDR3 length: 16 amino acids. CDR3 in DNA: TGTGCCAGCAGCTTAGACCCCCGAGGGAACACAGGTACGCAGTATTTT. This sequence encodes CASSLDPRGNTGTQYF.

The V gene is TRBV5-1, the J gene TRBJ1-3; the D gene is possibly TRBD1 (6 bases). The CDR3 has 16 residues. The germline CDR1 and CDR2 sequences are SGHRS and YFSETQ. Trimming cost V 0 bases and J 0 bases, with 10 bases left between them. The CDR3 sequence is CASSLVEQGSGNTIYF. CDR3 nucleotides: TGCGCCAGCAGCTTGGTGGAACAGGGCTCTGGAAACACCATATATTTT.

This clonotype has only a few counts. The V and J genes are TRBV5-1 and TRBJ2-3; 8 bases match TRBD1. The CDR3 length is 15 residues. After removal of 1 base from V and 3 bases from J, the junction contained 4 bases not matched to a gene. Per the germline V gene, CDR1 is SGHRS and CDR2 is YFSETQ. The CDR3 sequence is CASSLQGARTDTQYF. CDR3 nucleotide sequence: TGCGCCAGCAGCTTGCAGGGGGCGCGAACAGATACGCAGTATTTT.

The sample holds a few counts of this clonotype. The chain employs TRBV12-3 or TRBV12-4 and TRBJ2-3; 8 positions match TRBD2. This CDR3 comprises 12 residues. V dropped 7 bases and J dropped 12; count of bases not matched to a gene: 9. The chain's CDR3 is CASTTGGASQYF. CDR3 in DNA: TGTGCCAGCACCACCGGGGGGGCCTCACAGTATTTT.

A note on this clonotype: Sequence at one end of the junction differs from germline and may be a read error. This chain links TRBV28 with TRBJ2-3, with D perhaps TRBD2 (5 bases). The CDR3 is 14 residues long. The V gene's germline CDR1 is MDHEN and CDR2 SYDVKM. The CDR3 region is CAGSFRGSTDTQYF. CDR3 sequence (DNA): TGTGCCGGCAGTTTCCGCGGGAGCACAGATACGCAGTATTTT.

The table lists this clonotype with many counts. The chain has TRBV11-2 and TRBJ2-1; perhaps TRBD1 as D (5 bases). Trimming stripped 1 base from V and 13 bases from J, with 11 bases between. The CDR3 contains 12 residues. Germline lookup yields CDR1 SGHAT and CDR2 FQNNGV. The CDR3 here is CASSLVRVAQFF. CDR3 bases: TGTGCCAGCAGCTTAGTCAGGGTTGCCCAGTTCTTC.

This clonotype was counted only a few times. V is TRBV27 and J is TRBJ2-2; TRBD1 matches 7 bases. Trimming took 6 bases from V and 1 from J; bases not matched to a gene: 5. The CDR3 has 15 amino acids. Germline assignment: CDR1 MNHEY and CDR2 SMNVEV (reference sequence). DNA for the CDR3: TGTGCCAGCAGCCCAGGACAGGAGAACACCGGGGAGCTGTTTTTT. It codes for CASSPGQENTGELFF.

This clonotype was seen only a few times. This sequence joins TRBV6-1 and TRBJ1-2; D gene ambiguous. With 7 bases removed from V and 6 bases from J, the gap between germline ends came to 18 bases. This CDR3 is built from 14 residues. Germline values: CDR1 MNHNS, CDR2 SASEGT. CDR3 protein: CASTIHPTGDGYTF. The CDR3 DNA sequence: TGTGCCAGCACCATCCATCCCACCGGGGATGGCTACACCTTC.

This clonotype was counted many times. This chain joins TRBV7-9 and TRBJ2-3; D perhaps matches TRBD1 (6 bases). CDR1 is SEHNR and CDR2 is FQNEAQ in the germline V gene (reference sequence). CDR3 length equals 16 residues. V was clipped by 1 base and J by 2 bases, with 13 bases between them. CDR3 residues: CASSLGEDSYTDTQYF. The CDR3 DNA reads TGTGCCAGCAGCTTAGGAGAGGACAGTTACACAGATACGCAGTATTTT.

Note on this clonotype: The DNA is left out, because the CDR3 cannot be placed on it with certainty; the CDR3 is given as TCRdb lists it. This chain links TRBV6-1 with TRBJ1-6; TRBD1 was called by the table and not checked on the DNA. From its first to its last residue, the CDR3 has 11 amino acids. In germline, CDR1 is MNHNS, CDR2 SASEGT. The CDR3 spells CASSFGAGIHF.

This clonotype was seen at least ten times. The CDR3 is CSAILQETQYF. In nucleotides, the CDR3 is TGCAGTGCTATTCTACAAGAGACCCAGTACTTC. V and J are TRBV20-1 and TRBJ2-5; D call uncertain. The CDR3 runs 11 residues. V lost 4 bases to trimming and J lost 2 bases, with 5 bases between them. Germline V gene lookup returns CDR1 DFQATT and CDR2 SNEGSKA (reference sequence).

The sample holds a few counts of this clonotype. J is TRBJ1-5 and V is TRBV27, with D perhaps TRBD1 (5 bases). The CDR3 totals 15 residues. V lost 2 bases and J 2 bases, leaving 10 bases between the germline ends. The germline V gene has CDR1 MNHEY and CDR2 SMNVEV (reference sequence). The CDR3 here is CASSLLGRGNQPQHF. The CDR3 DNA reads as TGTGCCAGCAGTTTACTCGGCAGGGGCAATCAGCCCCAGCATTTT.